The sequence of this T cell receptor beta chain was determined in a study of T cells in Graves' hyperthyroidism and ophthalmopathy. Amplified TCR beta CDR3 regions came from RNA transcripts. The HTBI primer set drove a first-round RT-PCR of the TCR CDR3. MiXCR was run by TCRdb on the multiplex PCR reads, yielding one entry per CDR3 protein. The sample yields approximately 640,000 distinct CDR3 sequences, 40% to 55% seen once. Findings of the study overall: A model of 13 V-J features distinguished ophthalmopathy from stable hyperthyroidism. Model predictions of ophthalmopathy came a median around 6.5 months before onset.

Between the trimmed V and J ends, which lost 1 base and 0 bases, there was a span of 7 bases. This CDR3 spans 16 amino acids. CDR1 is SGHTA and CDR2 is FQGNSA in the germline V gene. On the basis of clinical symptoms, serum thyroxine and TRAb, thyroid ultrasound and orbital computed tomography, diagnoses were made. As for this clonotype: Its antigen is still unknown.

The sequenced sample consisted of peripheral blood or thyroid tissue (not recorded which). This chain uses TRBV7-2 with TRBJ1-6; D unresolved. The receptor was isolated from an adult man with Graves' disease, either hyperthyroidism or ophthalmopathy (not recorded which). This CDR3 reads CASSLVWNSYNSPLHF. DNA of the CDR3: TGTGCCAGCAGCTTAGTTTGGAACTCCTATAATTCACCCCTCCACTTT. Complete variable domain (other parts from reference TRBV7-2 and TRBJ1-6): GAGVSQSPSNKVTEKGKDVELRCDPISGHTALYWYRQSLGQGLEFLIYFQGNSAPDKSGLPSDRFSAERTGGSVSTLTIQRTQQEDSAVYLCASSLVWNSYNSPLHFGNGTRLTVT.